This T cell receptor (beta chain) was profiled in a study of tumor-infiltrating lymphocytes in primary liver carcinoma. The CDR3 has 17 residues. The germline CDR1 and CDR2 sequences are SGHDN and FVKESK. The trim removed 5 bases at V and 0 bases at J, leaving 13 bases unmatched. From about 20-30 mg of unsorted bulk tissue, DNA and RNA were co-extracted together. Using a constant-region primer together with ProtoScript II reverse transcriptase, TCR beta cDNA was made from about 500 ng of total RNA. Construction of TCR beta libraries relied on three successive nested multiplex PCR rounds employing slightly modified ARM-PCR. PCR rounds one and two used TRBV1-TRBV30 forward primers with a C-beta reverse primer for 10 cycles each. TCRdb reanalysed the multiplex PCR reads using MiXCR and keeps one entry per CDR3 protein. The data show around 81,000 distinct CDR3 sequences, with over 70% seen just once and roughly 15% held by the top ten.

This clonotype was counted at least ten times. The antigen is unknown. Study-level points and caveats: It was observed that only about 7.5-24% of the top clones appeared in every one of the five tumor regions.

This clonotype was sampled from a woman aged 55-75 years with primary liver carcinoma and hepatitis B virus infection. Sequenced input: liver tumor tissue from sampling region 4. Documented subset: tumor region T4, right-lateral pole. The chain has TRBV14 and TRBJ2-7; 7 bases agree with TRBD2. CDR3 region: CASSTRGRGSRSYEQYF. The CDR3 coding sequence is TGTGCCAGCAGCACCCGTGGACGCGGGAGTCGCTCCTACGAGCAGTACTTC.